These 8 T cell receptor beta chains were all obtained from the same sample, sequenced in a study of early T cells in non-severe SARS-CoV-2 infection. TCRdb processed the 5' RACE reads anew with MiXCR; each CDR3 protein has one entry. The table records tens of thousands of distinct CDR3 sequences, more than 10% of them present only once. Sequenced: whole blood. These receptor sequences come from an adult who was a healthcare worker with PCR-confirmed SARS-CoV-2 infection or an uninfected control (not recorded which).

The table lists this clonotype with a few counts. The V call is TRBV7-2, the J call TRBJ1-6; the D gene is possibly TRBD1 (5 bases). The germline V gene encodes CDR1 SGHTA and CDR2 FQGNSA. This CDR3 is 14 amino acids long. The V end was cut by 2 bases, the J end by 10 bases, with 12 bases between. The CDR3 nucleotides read TGTGCCAGCAGCTTACAGGGACCGTCGTCACCCCTCCACTTT. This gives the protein CASSLQGPSSPLHF. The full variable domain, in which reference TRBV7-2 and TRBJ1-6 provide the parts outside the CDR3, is GAGVSQSPSNKVTEKGKDVELRCDPISGHTALYWYRQSLGQGLEFLIYFQGNSAPDKSGLPSDRFSAERTGGSVSTLTIQRTQQEDSAVYLCASSLQGPSSPLHFGNGTRLTVT.

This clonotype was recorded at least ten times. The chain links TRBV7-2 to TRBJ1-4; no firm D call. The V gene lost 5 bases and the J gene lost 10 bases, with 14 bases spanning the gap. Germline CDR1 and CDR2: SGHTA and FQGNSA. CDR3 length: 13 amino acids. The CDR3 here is CASSLHSRGKLFF. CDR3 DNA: TGTGCCAGCAGCCTTCATTCTCGGGGAAAACTGTTTTTT.

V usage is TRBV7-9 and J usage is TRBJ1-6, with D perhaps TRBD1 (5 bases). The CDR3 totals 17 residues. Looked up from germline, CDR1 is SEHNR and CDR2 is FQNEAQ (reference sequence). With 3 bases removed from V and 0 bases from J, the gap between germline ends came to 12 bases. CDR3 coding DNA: TGTGCCAGCAGCTTGACCGGGGCCAGCTCCTATAATTCACCCCTCCACTTT. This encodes CASSLTGASSYNSPLHF.

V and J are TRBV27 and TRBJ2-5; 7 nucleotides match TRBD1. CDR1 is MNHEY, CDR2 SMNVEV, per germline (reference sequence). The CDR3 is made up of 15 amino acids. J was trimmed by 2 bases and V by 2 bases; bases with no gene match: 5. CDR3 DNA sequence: TGTGCCAGCAGTTTAAGGGGACAGTCGCAAGAGACCCAGTACTTC. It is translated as CASSLRGQSQETQYF.

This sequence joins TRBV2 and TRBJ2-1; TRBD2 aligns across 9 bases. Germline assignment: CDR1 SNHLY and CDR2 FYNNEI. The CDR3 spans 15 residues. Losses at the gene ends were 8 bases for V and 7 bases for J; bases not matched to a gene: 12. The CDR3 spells CASGYLRGGGNEQFF. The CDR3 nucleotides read TGTGCCAGCGGATACCTGCGGGGGGGCGGAAATGAGCAGTTCTTC.

Here the CDR3 reads CASSQEPSRAGGFYTEAFF. CDR3 bases: TGCGCCAGCAGCCAAGAACCGTCTAGGGCAGGGGGCTTTTACACTGAAGCTTTCTTT. The V gene is TRBV4-3, the J gene TRBJ1-1, with 8 bases matching TRBD1. Looked up from germline, CDR1 is LGHNA and CDR2 is YSLEER. The CDR3 is 19 amino acids. Trimming removed 0 bases from V and 3 bases from J; junction bases left unmatched: 15.

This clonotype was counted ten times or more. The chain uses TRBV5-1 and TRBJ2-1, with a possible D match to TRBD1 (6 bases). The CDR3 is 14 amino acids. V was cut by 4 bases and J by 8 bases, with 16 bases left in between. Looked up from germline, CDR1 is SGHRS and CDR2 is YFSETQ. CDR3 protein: CASSLLGGTDEQFF. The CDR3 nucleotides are TGCGCCAGCAGCCTACTTGGGGGCACGGATGAGCAGTTCTTC.

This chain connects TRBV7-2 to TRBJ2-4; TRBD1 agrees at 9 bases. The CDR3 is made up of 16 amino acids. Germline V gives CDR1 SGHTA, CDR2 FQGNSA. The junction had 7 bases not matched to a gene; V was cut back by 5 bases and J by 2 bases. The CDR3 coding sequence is TGTGCCAGCAGCCCCCGAGGACAGGGGTCCAAAAACATTCAGTACTTC. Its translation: CASSPRGQGSKNIQYF.